Described below is a single T cell receptor beta chain sequence and its context. No antigen is known for it. The donors, all of them Caucasian adults, lived in Nashville, Tennessee. These data belong to a study of shared clonotypes between healthy human individuals. TCRdb keeps only in-frame clones here, not all; method: immunoSEQ multiplex PCR. This sample has over 2 million clones, with approximately 90% found just once. Findings and caveats of the study: It was the non-shared clonotypes that had lower generation probabilities than clonotypes shared by all four donors.

This CDR3 spans 15 amino acids. Per the germline V gene, CDR1 is SGHDT and CDR2 is YYEEEE. The junction had 3 bases not matched to a gene; V was cut back by 0 bases and J by 4 bases. The rearrangement links TRBV5-6 to TRBJ2-1, with 8 bases that match TRBD2. Sequenced: naive CD4+ T cells from PBMCs. Indicated subset: CD45RA+ positively selected. This clonotype was obtained from a man aged 18 to 35 in good health. Some clones in this sample may be carry-over from other donors' samples. As DNA, the CDR3 is TGTGCCAGCAGCTTGGCGGGGGGGCGGTACAATGAGCAGTTCTTC. Its translation: CASSLAGGRYNEQFF.